The rows below give T cell receptor beta chains drawn from one sample of a study of patients and donors after allogeneic stem cell transplantation. Via MiXCR, TCRdb re-called the RT-PCR reads, giving one row per CDR3 protein. The data show some 200,000 distinct CDR3 sequences, with 41% seen just once and 33% held by the top ten. Sequenced input: blood, either unsorted or a sorted T cell fraction (not recorded which). The receptors were gathered from a human donor who was either an allogeneic HSCT recipient or a stem cell or donor lymphocyte infusion donor (not recorded which). It is not recorded whose cells these are; they may come from a transplant donor. Both conserved end residues are part of each CDR3. A D gene is named only where the DNA matches it firmly. Clone size is stated in some rows and not others, as once, few, many or a class when expanded.

14	TRBV5-6	few	TRBJ1-3	.	CASSLQDSGNTIYF	TGTGCCAGCAGCTTGCAGGACTCTGGAAACACCATATATTTT
13	TRBV4-1	.	TRBJ1-5	.	CASSQVLGQPQHF	TGCGCCAGCAGCCAAGTGCTAGGACAGCCCCAGCATTTT
16	TRBV5-1	.	TRBJ1-1	TRBD1	CASSLNVGQGNTEAFF	TGCGCCAGCAGCTTGAATGTGGGACAGGGGAACACTGAAGCTTTCTTT
13	TRBV5-1	medium-sized	TRBJ1-6	.	CASSPDGKAPLHF	TGCGCCAGCAGCCCGGACGGGAAGGCACCCCTCCACTTT
13	TRBV10-3	few	TRBJ2-7	TRBD2	CAARPGLAPEQYF	TGTGCCGCCCGACCGGGACTAGCACCTGAGCAGTACTTC
14	TRBV3-1	.	TRBJ2-3	.	CASSQGGFTDTQYF	TGTGCCAGCAGCCAAGGCGGGTTCACAGATACGCAGTATTTT
13	TRBV9	few	TRBJ1-6	.	CASSVDPLSPLHF	TGTGCCAGCAGCGTAGATCCCCTCTCACCCCTCCACTTT
13	TRBV5-1	.	TRBJ2-7	.	CASTFLGTDEQYF	TGCGCCAGCACCTTCCTAGGAACGGACGAGCAGTACTTC
19	TRBV13	.	TRBJ2-3	TRBD2	CASSSLAGKKVGDADTQYF	TGTGCCAGCAGCTCACTAGCGGGAAAAAAGGTCGGGGACGCAGATACGCAGTATTTT
18	TRBV4-1	.	TRBJ2-3	TRBD2	CASSQAPPSGRAENTQYF	TGCGCCAGCAGCCAAGCTCCTCCTAGCGGGAGGGCCGAGAATACGCAGTATTTT
17	TRBV9	few	TRBJ1-4	.	CASSPRDTYATNEKLFF	TGTGCCAGCAGCCCTCGGGACACTTATGCAACTAATGAAAAACTGTTTTTT
19	TRBV6-2/TRBV6-3	.	TRBJ2-5	TRBD2	CASTFPGTSGRAGQETQYF	TGTGCCAGCACTTTCCCCGGGACTAGCGGGAGGGCCGGCCAAGAGACCCAGTACTTC